This record concerns one T cell receptor beta chain sequence. These data belong to a study of blood T cell repertoires in COVID-19. The method was immunoSEQ multiplex PCR; TCRdb's version includes in-frame clones alone and lacks a portion of them. The table lists roughly 250,000 clones, over 75% of them singletons. CDR1 MNHNS and CDR2 SASEGT come from the germline V gene. This CDR3 region has 17 residues. V lost 2 bases and J lost 2, with 16 bases in between. The sample comprised peripheral blood. V usage is TRBV6-1 and J usage is TRBJ1-3; the D gene is possibly TRBD1 (5 bases). This TCR came from a woman aged 40 to 50 who had recovered from COVID-19. CDR3 region: CASSELGTSTTGNTIYF. CDR3 DNA: TGTGCCAGCAGTGAACTGGGGACTTCTACAACTGGAAACACCATATATTTT.